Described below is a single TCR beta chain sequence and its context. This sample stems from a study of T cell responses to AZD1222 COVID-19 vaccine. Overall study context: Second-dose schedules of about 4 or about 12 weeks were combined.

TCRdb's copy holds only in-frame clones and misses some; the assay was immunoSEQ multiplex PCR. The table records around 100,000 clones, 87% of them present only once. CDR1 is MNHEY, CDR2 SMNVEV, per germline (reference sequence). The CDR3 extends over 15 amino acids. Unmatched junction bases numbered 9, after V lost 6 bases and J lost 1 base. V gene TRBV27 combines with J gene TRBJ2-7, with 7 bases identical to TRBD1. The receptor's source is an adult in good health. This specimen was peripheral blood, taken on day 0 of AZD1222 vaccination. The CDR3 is CASRTNHRGSYEQYF. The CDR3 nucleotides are TGTGCCAGCAGAACAAATCACAGGGGTTCCTACGAGCAGTACTTC.